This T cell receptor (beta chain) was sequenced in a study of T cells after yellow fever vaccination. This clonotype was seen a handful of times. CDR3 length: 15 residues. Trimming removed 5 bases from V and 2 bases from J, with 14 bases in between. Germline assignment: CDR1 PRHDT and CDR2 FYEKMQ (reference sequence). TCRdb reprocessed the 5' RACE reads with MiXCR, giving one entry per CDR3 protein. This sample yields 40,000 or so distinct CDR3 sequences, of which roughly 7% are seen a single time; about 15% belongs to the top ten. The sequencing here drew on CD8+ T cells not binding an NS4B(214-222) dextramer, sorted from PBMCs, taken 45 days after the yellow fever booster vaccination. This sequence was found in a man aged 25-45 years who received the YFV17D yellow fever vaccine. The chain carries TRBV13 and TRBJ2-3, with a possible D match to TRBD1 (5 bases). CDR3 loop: CASSPTTESTDTQYF. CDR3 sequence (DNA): TGTGCCAGCAGCCCGACGACAGAATCCACAGATACGCAGTATTTT.